This TCR beta chain was obtained from a study of blood T cells in healthy people across ages. Study information: Template switching caught about one barcoded beta molecule for each two T cells.

A second PCR of roughly 7 to 11 cycles used a sample-barcoded 5' primer and a J-beta primer mix. Each cDNA molecule received a tag from a template-switch adaptor that had 12 random nucleotides. CDR3-containing paired-end reads numbering at least 2.5 million came from each sample. One entry per CDR3 protein results from TCRdb running MiXCR on the 5' RACE reads. The data show around 800,000 distinct CDR3 sequences, under 30% seen once. In this sample, this clonotype turned up a few times. What it binds is not known. V was trimmed by 5 bases and J by 1 base, leaving 12 bases between them. CDR3 length equals 16 residues. Study results and caveats: No conclusive comparison of naive versus antigen-experienced cells was possible with unsorted PBMCs.

These data were also filed under a second study, of T cells of mothers and their children.

What was sequenced was blood. The chain carries TRBV12-3 or TRBV12-4 and TRBJ2-6, with D maybe TRBD2 (6 bases). This sequence originates from a boy younger than 18 in good health. The CDR3 protein is CASSGEAGSGANVLTF. CDR3 coding DNA: TGTGCCAGCAGTGGGGAGGCAGGTTCTGGGGCCAACGTCCTGACTTTC.